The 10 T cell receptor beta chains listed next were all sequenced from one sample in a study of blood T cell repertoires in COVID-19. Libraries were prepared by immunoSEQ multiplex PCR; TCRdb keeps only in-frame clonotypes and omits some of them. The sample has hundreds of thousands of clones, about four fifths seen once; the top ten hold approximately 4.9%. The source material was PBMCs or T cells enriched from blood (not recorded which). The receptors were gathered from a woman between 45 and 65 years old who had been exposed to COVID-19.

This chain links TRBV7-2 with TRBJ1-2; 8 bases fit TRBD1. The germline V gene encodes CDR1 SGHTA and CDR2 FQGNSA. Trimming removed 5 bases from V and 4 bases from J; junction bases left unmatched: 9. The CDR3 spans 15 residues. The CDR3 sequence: CASSLETGEGYGYTF. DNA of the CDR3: TGTGCCAGCAGCCTAGAGACAGGGGAGGGCTATGGCTACACCTTC. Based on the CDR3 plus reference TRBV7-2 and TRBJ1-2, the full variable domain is GAGVSQSPSNKVTEKGKDVELRCDPISGHTALYWYRQSLGQGLEFLIYFQGNSAPDKSGLPSDRFSAERTGGSVSTLTIQRTQQEDSAVYLCASSLETGEGYGYTFGSGTRLTVV.

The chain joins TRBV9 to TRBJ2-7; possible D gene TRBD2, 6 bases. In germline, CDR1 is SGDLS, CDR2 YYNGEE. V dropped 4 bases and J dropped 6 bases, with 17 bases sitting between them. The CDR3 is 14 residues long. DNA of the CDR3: TGTGCCAGCAGCCCCCGCGTGGGGGGAAGCGAGCAGTACTTC. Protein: CASSPRVGGSEQYF.

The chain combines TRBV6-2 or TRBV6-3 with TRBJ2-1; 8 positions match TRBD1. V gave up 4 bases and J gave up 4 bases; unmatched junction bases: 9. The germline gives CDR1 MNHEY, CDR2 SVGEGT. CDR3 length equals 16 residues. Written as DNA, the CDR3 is TGTGCCAGCAGTTCCAACGTGCGGACAGGGTACAATGAGCAGTTCTTC. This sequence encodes CASSSNVRTGYNEQFF.

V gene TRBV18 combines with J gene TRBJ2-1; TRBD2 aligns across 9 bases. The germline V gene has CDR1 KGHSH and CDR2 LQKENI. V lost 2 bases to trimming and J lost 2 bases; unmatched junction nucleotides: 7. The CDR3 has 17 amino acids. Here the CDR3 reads CASSPLRAGGTYNEQFF. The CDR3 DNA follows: TGTGCCAGCTCACCATTGAGAGCGGGGGGAACCTACAATGAGCAGTTCTTC.

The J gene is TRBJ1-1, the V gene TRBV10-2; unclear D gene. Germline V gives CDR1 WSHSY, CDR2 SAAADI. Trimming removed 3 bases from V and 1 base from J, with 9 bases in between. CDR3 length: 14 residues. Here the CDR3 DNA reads TGCGCCAGCAGTGATGGAGTCGCGAACACTGAAGCTTTCTTT. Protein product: CASSDGVANTEAFF.

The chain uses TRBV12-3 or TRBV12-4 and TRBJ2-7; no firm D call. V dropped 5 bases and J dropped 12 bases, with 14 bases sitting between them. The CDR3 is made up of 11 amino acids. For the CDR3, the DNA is TGTGCCAGCAGTGAATTTCAAGAGAGGTACTTC. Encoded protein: CASSEFQERYF.

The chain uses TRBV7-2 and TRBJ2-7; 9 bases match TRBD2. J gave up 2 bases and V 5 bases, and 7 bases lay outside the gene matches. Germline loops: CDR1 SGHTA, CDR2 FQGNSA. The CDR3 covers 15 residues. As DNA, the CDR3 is TGTGCCAGCAGCCCGGGGACTAGCAGGACCTACGAGCAGTACTTC. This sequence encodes CASSPGTSRTYEQYF.

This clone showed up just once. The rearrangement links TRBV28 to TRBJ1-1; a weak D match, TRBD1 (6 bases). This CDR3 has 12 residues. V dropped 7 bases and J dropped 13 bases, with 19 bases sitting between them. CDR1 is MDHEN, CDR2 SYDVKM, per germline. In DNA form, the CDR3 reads TGTGCCAGCATCCAAGCGGGAGGGGGACTTTTCTTT. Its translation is CASIQAGGGLFF.

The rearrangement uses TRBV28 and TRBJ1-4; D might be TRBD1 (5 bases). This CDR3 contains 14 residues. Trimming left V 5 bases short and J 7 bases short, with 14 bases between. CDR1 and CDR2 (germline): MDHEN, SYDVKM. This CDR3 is CASSLWQGGEKLFF. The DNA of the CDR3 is TGTGCCAGCAGTCTTTGGCAGGGCGGTGAAAAACTGTTTTTT.

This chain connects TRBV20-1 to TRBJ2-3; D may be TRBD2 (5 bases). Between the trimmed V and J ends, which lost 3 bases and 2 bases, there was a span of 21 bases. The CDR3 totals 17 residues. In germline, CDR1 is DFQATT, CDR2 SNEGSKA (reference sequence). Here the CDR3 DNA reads TGCAGTGCTAGTCCCCTGTCGGTCCGGGGAAACACAGATACGCAGTATTTT. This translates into CSASPLSVRGNTDTQYF.